These T cell receptor beta chains were read from a single sample in a study of cytomegalovirus exposure and HLA in healthy donors. The data were produced by immunoSEQ multiplex PCR, yet TCRdb's version contains in-frame clones alone and is incomplete. In the table there are about 140,000 clones, just over 70% of which are singletons. The sample was PBMCs. The receptor set was obtained from a woman under 40 in good health and CMV-seronegative. Each CDR3 is given with its conserved first and last residue. D genes are given only for firm matches. The listing skips clone size in some rows; elsewhere it reads once, few, many or a size class.

J: TRBJ1-5
D: TRBD1
V: TRBV6-5
size: -
length: 14
CDR3: CASSRTGYNQPQHF
DNA: TGTGCCAGCAGCCGGACAGGGTACAATCAGCCCCAGCATTTT

J: TRBJ1-4
D: TRBD1
V: TRBV28
size: -
length: 15
CDR3: CASSADRVGREKLFF
DNA: TGTGCCAGCAGTGCGGACAGGGTCGGACGGGAAAAACTGTTTTTT

J: TRBJ1-4
D: -
V: TRBV29-1
size: -
length: 16
CDR3: CSVGSSTGNKVGKLFF
DNA: TGCAGCGTTGGCAGTTCTACGGGGAACAAGGTTGGAAAACTGTTTTTT

J: TRBJ2-3
D: -
V: TRBV30
size: -
length: 15
CDR3: CAWSVDRSGGDTQYF
DNA: TGTGCCTGGAGTGTAGATCGTTCAGGAGGAGATACGCAGTATTTT

J: TRBJ2-3
D: -
V: TRBV7-2
size: -
length: 16
CDR3: CASSFPRGYSTDTQYF
DNA: TGTGCCAGCAGCTTTCCCAGGGGCTATAGCACAGATACGCAGTATTTT

J: TRBJ2-4
D: TRBD1
V: TRBV5-1
size: few
length: 14
CDR3: CASSLGDRGNIQYF
DNA: TGCGCCAGCAGCTTGGGGGACAGGGGGAACATTCAGTACTTC

J: TRBJ1-1
D: -
V: TRBV5-8
size: few
length: 14
CDR3: CASSYGSVNTEAFF
DNA: TGTGCCAGCAGCTATGGCAGCGTGAACACTGAAGCTTTCTTT

J: TRBJ2-5
D: TRBD2
V: TRBV5-1
size: -
length: 15
CDR3: CASSLIPSGQETQYF
DNA: TGCGCCAGCAGCTTGATCCCTAGCGGCCAAGAGACCCAGTACTTC

J: TRBJ2-1
D: TRBD2
V: TRBV5-1
size: few
length: 14
CDR3: CASSSGLEGNEQFF
DNA: TGCGCCAGCAGCTCGGGACTAGAGGGCAATGAGCAGTTCTTC

J: TRBJ2-7
D: -
V: TRBV4-1
size: -
length: 17
CDR3: CASSQDITSGFSYEQYF
DNA: TGCGCCAGCAGCCAAGATATCACGAGCGGCTTCTCCTACGAGCAGTACTTC

J: TRBJ2-2
D: TRBD2
V: TRBV5-4
size: -
length: 17
CDR3: CASSQGLAGGSTGELFF
DNA: TGTGCCAGCAGCCAGGGACTAGCGGGAGGGTCCACCGGGGAGCTGTTTTTT

J: TRBJ1-1
D: -
V: TRBV5-1
size: -
length: 14
CDR3: CASSVQPANTEAFF
DNA: TGCGCCAGCAGCGTACAGCCAGCGAACACTGAAGCTTTCTTT

J: TRBJ2-3
D: -
V: TRBV29-1
size: few
length: 13
CDR3: CSVVGGSTDTQYF
DNA: TGCAGCGTTGTCGGGGGTAGCACAGATACGCAGTATTTT

J: TRBJ2-1
D: TRBD1
V: TRBV7-9
size: -
length: 16
CDR3: CASSLEGAHGGNEQFF
DNA: TGTGCCAGCAGCTTAGAGGGGGCCCACGGTGGGAATGAGCAGTTCTTC

J: TRBJ2-3
D: -
V: TRBV30
size: -
length: 12
CDR3: CAWSLSSDTQYF
DNA: TGTGCCTGGAGCCTCTCCTCAGATACGCAGTATTTT

J: TRBJ1-6
D: TRBD1
V: TRBV7-9
size: few
length: 15
CDR3: CSSSLEGTGYSPLHF
DNA: TGTTCCAGCAGCTTAGAGGGGACAGGGTATTCACCCCTCCACTTT

J: TRBJ2-1
D: -
V: TRBV19
size: -
length: 14
CDR3: CASRDYMASNEQFF
DNA: TGTGCCAGTAGGGACTATATGGCCAGCAATGAGCAGTTCTTC

J: TRBJ2-7
D: -
V: TRBV5-1
size: -
length: 11
CDR3: CASRSEYEQYF
DNA: TGCGCCAGCAGATCCGAGTACGAGCAGTACTTC

J: TRBJ1-5
D: TRBD1
V: TRBV19
size: -
length: 17
CDR3: CASSIRVLGQMDQPQHF
DNA: TGTGCCAGTAGTATACGAGTTCTGGGACAGATGGATCAGCCCCAGCATTTT

J: TRBJ2-1
D: -
V: TRBV9
size: -
length: 11
CDR3: CASSLGYEQFF
DNA: TGTGCCAGCAGCCTCGGGTATGAGCAGTTCTTC

J: TRBJ1-2
D: -
V: TRBV28
size: -
length: 15
CDR3: CASSRADLPNYGYTF
DNA: TGTGCCAGCAGTCGAGCGGACTTGCCTAACTATGGCTACACCTTC

J: TRBJ1-5
D: -
V: TRBV10-3
size: -
length: 13
CDR3: CAIRDSSQQPQHF
DNA: TGTGCCATCAGGGACAGCTCGCAGCAGCCCCAGCATTTT

J: TRBJ1-2
D: -
V: TRBV28
size: -
length: 13
CDR3: CASSTGTYYGYTF
DNA: TGTGCCAGTTCGACAGGAACATACTATGGCTACACCTTC

J: TRBJ1-1
D: -
V: TRBV29-1
size: -
length: 14
CDR3: CSVEDRLRGKGAFF
DNA: TGCAGCGTTGAAGACCGCCTGAGGGGGAAGGGGGCTTTCTTT

J: TRBJ1-2
D: -
V: TRBV5-1
size: -
length: 14
CDR3: CASSSTGTNYGYTF
DNA: TGCGCCAGCAGCTCGACAGGAACTAACTATGGCTACACCTTC

J: TRBJ2-1
D: TRBD2
V: TRBV18
size: -
length: 13
CDR3: CASSGAGANEQFF
DNA: TGTGCCAGCTCAGGAGCGGGGGCCAATGAGCAGTTCTTC

J: TRBJ2-5
D: -
V: TRBV7-2
size: -
length: 15
CDR3: CASSLVGAYQETQYF
DNA: TGTGCCAGCAGCTTAGTGGGAGCGTACCAAGAGACCCAGTACTTC

J: TRBJ2-1
D: -
V: TRBV5-8
size: -
length: 16
CDR3: CASSAGTAPFYNEQFF
DNA: TGTGCCAGCAGCGCGGGGACAGCCCCTTTCTACAATGAGCAGTTCTTC

J: TRBJ1-2
D: TRBD1
V: TRBV28
size: -
length: 13
CDR3: CASSSTGGYGYTF
DNA: TGTGCCAGCAGCTCTACAGGGGGCTATGGCTACACCTTC

J: TRBJ2-7
D: TRBD2
V: TRBV29-1
size: few
length: 15
CDR3: CSVGGLAGPSDEQYF
DNA: TGCAGCGTGGGAGGACTAGCGGGTCCGTCCGACGAGCAGTACTTC

J: TRBJ2-1
D: TRBD2
V: TRBV4-2
size: -
length: 18
CDR3: CASSQDGLRTSGVNEQFF
DNA: TGTGCCAGCAGCCAAGATGGATTGAGGACTAGCGGGGTCAATGAGCAGTTCTTC

J: TRBJ1-1
D: -
V: TRBV25-1
size: -
length: 15
CDR3: CASSGLTGTNTEAFF
DNA: TGTGCCAGCAGTGGCCTGACAGGCACGAACACTGAAGCTTTCTTT

J: TRBJ2-5
D: -
V: TRBV19
size: -
length: 15
CDR3: CASSSVAGQHETQYF
DNA: TGTGCCAGTAGTAGCGTCGCGGGACAGCACGAGACCCAGTACTTC

J: TRBJ2-5
D: TRBD2
V: TRBV5-1
size: -
length: 15
CDR3: CASSLAGTRWETQYF
DNA: TGCGCCAGCAGCTTGGCAGGGACTAGATGGGAGACCCAGTACTTC

J: TRBJ2-7
D: TRBD1
V: TRBV5-6
size: -
length: 15
CDR3: CASSSERDRDNEQYF
DNA: TGTGCCAGCAGCTCCGAGCGGGACAGGGACAACGAGCAGTACTTC

J: TRBJ2-2
D: -
V: TRBV7-9
size: -
length: 18
CDR3: CASSPRGRGSPFAGELFF
DNA: TGTGCCAGCAGCCCCCGCGGCAGGGGATCTCCTTTCGCCGGGGAGCTGTTTTTT

J: TRBJ1-2
D: TRBD1
V: TRBV6-5
size: once
length: 14
CDR3: CASSPGQYFYGYTF
DNA: TGTGCCAGCAGCCCGGGACAGTACTTCTATGGCTACACCTTC

J: TRBJ2-5
D: TRBD2
V: TRBV4-2
size: -
length: 16
CDR3: CASRLSSGGNMETQYF
DNA: TGTGCCAGCAGGCTATCTAGCGGGGGGAATATGGAGACCCAGTACTTC

J: TRBJ2-7
D: TRBD2
V: TRBV5-1
size: -
length: 14
CDR3: CASSLGGLAYEQYF
DNA: TGCGCCAGCAGCTTGGGGGGACTAGCCTACGAGCAGTACTTC

J: TRBJ1-5
D: TRBD1
V: TRBV11-2
size: -
length: 16
CDR3: CASSPYGQGSNQPQHF
DNA: TGTGCCAGCAGCCCCTACGGACAGGGGAGCAATCAGCCCCAGCATTTT

J: TRBJ2-1
D: -
V: TRBV7-2
size: few
length: 12
CDR3: CASSFGLNEQFF
DNA: TGTGCCAGCAGCTTCGGACTGAATGAGCAGTTCTTC

J: TRBJ2-5
D: TRBD1
V: TRBV28
size: -
length: 15
CDR3: CASSLVKGGGETQYF
DNA: TGTGCCAGCAGTTTGGTTAAAGGGGGCGGGGAGACCCAGTACTTC

J: TRBJ1-4
D: -
V: TRBV29-1
size: few
length: 12
CDR3: CSGLRTDEKLFF
DNA: TGCAGCGGACTAAGGACAGATGAAAAACTGTTTTTT

J: TRBJ1-6
D: -
V: TRBV25-1
size: -
length: 13
CDR3: CASRRQDNSPLHF
DNA: TGTGCCAGCAGAAGACAGGATAATTCACCCCTCCACTTT

J: TRBJ1-3
D: -
V: TRBV2
size: -
length: 14
CDR3: CASSDQGGGNTIYF
DNA: TGTGCCAGCAGTGATCAGGGTGGGGGAAACACCATATATTTT

J: TRBJ2-3
D: TRBD1
V: TRBV7-2
size: -
length: 16
CDR3: CASSLGGTGATDTQYF
DNA: TGTGCCAGCAGCTTAGGTGGGACAGGGGCCACAGATACGCAGTATTTT

J: TRBJ2-1
D: -
V: TRBV19
size: -
length: 11
CDR3: CASSIRGLMLF
DNA: TGTGCCAGTAGTATCCGGGGATTGATGCTCTTC

J: TRBJ2-7
D: -
V: TRBV6-6
size: -
length: 11
CDR3: CASSDTYEQYF
DNA: TGTGCCAGCAGCGACACCTACGAGCAGTACTTC

J: TRBJ1-3
D: -
V: TRBV19
size: once
length: 11
CDR3: CALHSGNTIYF
DNA: TGTGCACTTCACTCTGGAAACACCATATATTTT

J: TRBJ1-1
D: TRBD1
V: TRBV5-1
size: -
length: 14
CDR3: CASSRTGTNTEAFF
DNA: TGCGCCAGCAGCAGGACAGGGACGAACACTGAAGCTTTCTTT

J: TRBJ2-2
D: -
V: TRBV30
size: -
length: 12
CDR3: CAWTGDTGELFF
DNA: TGTGCCTGGACGGGAGACACCGGGGAGCTGTTTTTT

J: TRBJ2-2
D: -
V: TRBV18
size: -
length: 16
CDR3: CASSPAQAFNTGELFF
DNA: TGTGCCAGCTCACCAGCCCAGGCGTTTAACACCGGGGAGCTGTTTTTT

J: TRBJ1-1
D: -
V: TRBV5-1
size: -
length: 14
CDR3: CASSLAPENTEAFF
DNA: TGCGCCAGCAGCTTGGCCCCAGAGAACACTGAAGCTTTCTTT